This TCR beta chain originates from a study of tumor-infiltrating lymphocytes in primary liver carcinoma. The authors took blood RNA from unsorted whole blood and also extracted germline DNA. Per the germline V gene, CDR1 is SGHAT and CDR2 is FQNNGV. Trimming removed 7 bases from V and 5 bases from J, with 17 bases in between. The CDR3 is 14 residues long. Starting from approximately 470 ng of total RNA, TCR beta cDNA was produced with a primer in the constant region. What produced the TCR beta libraries was three nested multiplex PCR rounds using slightly modified ARM-PCR. Researchers ran the first two PCR rounds for approximately 10 cycles each with TRBV1-TRBV30 forward primers and a C-beta reverse primer. TCRdb recomputed calls from the multiplex PCR reads with MiXCR, one row per CDR3 protein. The table lists approximately 330,000 distinct CDR3 sequences, about 65% of them singletons.

This clonotype originated in a man aged 35 to 55 with primary liver carcinoma and hepatitis B virus infection. Material: peripheral blood. This chain joins TRBV11-2 and TRBJ2-5; no reliable D call. The CDR3 DNA reads TGTGCCAGCAACCCTTCATTCGTTGGGGAGACCCAGTACTTC. Translated: CASNPSFVGETQYF.